What follows describes a single T cell receptor (beta chain). The data belong to a study of blood T cell repertoires in COVID-19. The wider study: COVID-19 samples, acute and convalescent, were from the United States, Italy and Spain. T cells, B-cell-depleted T cells, or PBMCs provided the cDNA or gDNA that served as material.

CDR1 SGHRS and CDR2 YFSETQ come from the germline V gene. With 2 bases removed from V and 5 bases from J, the gap between germline ends came to 13 bases. The CDR3 loop spans 14 amino acids. Original handling: Nucleated cell number was recorded as an estimate derived from reference gene primer amplification. Some clones are missing from TCRdb's copy, which holds only in-frame ones; the method was immunoSEQ multiplex PCR. The D gene and trimming were derived from the DNA, and the V and J assignments and clone size from that table. The sample records 200,000 to 300,000 clones, approximately 86% being singletons. Seattle's cohort entered during active infection and was followed longitudinally.

The source material was peripheral blood. The sequence was collected from a woman in her fifties or sixties with COVID-19, enrolled during active disease. This chain links TRBV5-1 with TRBJ2-5; possible D gene TRBD1, 5 bases. The CDR3 nucleotides are TGCGCCAGCAGCTTAGGGGCAGGCGCGGAGACCCAGTACTTC. Translated, it gives CASSLGAGAETQYF.